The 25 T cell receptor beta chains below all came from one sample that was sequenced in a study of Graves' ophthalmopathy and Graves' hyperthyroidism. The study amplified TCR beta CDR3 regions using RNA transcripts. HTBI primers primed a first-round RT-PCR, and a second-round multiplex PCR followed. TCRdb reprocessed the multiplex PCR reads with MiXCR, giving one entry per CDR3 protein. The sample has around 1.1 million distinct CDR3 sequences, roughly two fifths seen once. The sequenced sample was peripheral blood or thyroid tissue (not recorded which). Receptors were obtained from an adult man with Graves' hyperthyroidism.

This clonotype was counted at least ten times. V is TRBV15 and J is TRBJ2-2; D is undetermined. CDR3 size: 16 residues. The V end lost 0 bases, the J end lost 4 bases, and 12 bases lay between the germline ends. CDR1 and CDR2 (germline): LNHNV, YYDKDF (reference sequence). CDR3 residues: CATSRDFASLTGELFF. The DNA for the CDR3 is TGTGCCACCAGCAGAGATTTTGCCAGCCTCACCGGGGAGCTGTTTTTT.

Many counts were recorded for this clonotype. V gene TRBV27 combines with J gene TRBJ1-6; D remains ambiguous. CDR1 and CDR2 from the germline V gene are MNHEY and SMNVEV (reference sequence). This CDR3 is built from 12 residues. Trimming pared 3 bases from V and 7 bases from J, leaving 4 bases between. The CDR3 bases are TGTGCCAGCAGTTTCTTCAATTCACCCCTCCACTTT. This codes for CASSFFNSPLHF.

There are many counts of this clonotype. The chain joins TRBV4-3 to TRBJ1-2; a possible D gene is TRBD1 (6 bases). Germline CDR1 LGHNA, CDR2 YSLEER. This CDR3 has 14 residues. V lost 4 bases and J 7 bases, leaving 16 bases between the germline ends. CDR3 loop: CASSLAQGHTGYTF. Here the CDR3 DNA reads TGCGCCAGCAGCCTAGCTCAGGGACACACTGGCTACACCTTC.

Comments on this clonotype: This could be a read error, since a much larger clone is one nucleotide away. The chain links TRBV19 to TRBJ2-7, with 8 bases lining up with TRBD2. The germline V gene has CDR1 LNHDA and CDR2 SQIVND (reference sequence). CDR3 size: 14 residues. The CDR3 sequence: CSSSGGRGGDEQYF. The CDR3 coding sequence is TGTTCCAGTAGTGGCGGTCGGGGGGGCGACGAGCAGTACTTC.

The CDR3 protein is CASTKSEGAGTEAFF. The CDR3, as DNA: TGTGCCAGCACCAAAAGTGAGGGGGCAGGCACTGAAGCTTTCTTT. The chain couples TRBV7-6 to TRBJ1-1; TRBD1 matches at 7 bases. With 7 bases clipped from V and 4 bases from J, the junction kept 12 bases outside the gene matches. The CDR3 is 15 amino acids. Looked up from germline, CDR1 is SGHVS and CDR2 is FNYEAQ.

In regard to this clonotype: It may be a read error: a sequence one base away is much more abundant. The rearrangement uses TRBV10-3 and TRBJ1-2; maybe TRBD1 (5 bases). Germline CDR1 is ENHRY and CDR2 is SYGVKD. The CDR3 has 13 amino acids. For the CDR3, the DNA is TGTACCATCAGTGAGGGGTCGGACTATGGCTACACCTTC. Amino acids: CTISEGSDYGYTF.

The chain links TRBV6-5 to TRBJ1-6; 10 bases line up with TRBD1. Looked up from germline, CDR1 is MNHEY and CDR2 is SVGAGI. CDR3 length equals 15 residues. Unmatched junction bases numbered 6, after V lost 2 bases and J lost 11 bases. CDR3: CASSYTPGQGTPLHF. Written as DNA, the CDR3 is TGTGCCAGCAGTTACACGCCGGGACAGGGGACACCCCTCCACTTT.

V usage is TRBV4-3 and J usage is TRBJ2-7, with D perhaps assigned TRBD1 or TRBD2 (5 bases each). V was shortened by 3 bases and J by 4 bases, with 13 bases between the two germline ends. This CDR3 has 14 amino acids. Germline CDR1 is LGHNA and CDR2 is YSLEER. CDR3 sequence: CASSHEGWGYEQYF. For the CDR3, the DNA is TGCGCCAGCAGCCATGAGGGTTGGGGGTACGAGCAGTACTTC.

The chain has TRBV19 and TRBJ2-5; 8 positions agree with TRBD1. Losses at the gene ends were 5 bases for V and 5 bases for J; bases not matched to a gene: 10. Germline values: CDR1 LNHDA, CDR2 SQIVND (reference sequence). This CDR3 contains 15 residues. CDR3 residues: CASSPPGTGWETQYF. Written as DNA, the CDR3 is TGTGCCAGTAGTCCCCCCGGGACAGGCTGGGAGACCCAGTACTTC.

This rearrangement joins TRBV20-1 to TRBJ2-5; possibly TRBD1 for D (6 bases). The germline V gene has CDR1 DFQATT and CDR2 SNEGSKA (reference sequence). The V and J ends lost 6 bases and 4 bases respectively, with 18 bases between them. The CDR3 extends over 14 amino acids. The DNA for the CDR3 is TGCAGTGCGAGCCGGGACAAGGCAGGAGAGACCCAGTACTTC. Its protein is CSASRDKAGETQYF.

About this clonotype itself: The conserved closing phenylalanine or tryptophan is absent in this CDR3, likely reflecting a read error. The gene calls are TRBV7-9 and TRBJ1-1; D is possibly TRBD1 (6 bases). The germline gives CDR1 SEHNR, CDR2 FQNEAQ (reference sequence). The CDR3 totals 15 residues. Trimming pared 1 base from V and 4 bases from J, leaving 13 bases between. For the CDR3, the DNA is TGTGCCAGCAGCTTAGGGGACCTCAGGGGCACTGAAGCTTTCCTT. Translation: CASSLGDLRGTEAFL.

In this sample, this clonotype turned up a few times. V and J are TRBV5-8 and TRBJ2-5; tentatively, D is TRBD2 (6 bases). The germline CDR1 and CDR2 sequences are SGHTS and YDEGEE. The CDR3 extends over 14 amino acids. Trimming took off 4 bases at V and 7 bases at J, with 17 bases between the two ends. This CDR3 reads CASSIHGVEGTQYF. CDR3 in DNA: TGTGCCAGCAGCATTCACGGGGTGGAGGGGACCCAGTACTTC.

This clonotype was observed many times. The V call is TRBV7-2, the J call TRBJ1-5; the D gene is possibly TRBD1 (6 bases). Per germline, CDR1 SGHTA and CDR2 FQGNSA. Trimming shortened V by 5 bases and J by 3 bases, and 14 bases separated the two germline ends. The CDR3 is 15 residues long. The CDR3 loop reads CASSASRGFNQPQHF. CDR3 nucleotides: TGTGCCAGCAGCGCATCCAGGGGCTTCAATCAGCCCCAGCATTTT. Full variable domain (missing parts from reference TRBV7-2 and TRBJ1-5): GAGVSQSPSNKVTEKGKDVELRCDPISGHTALYWYRQSLGQGLEFLIYFQGNSAPDKSGLPSDRFSAERTGGSVSTLTIQRTQQEDSAVYLCASSASRGFNQPQHFGDGTRLSIL.

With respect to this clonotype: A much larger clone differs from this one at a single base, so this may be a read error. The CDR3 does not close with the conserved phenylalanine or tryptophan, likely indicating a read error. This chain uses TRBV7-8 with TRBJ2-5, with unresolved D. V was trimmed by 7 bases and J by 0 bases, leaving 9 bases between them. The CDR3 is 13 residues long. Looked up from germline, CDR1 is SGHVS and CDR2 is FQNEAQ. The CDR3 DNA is TGTGCCAGCACTGAAAGTAACCAAGAGACCCAGTACGTC. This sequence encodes CASTESNQETQYV.

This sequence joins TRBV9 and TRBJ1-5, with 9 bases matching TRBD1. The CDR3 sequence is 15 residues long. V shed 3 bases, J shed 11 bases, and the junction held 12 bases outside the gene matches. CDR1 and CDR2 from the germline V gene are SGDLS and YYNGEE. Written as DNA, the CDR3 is TGTGCCAGCAGCGGGACCGGGACAGGGTTGGAGACCCAGCATTTT. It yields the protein CASSGTGTGLETQHF.

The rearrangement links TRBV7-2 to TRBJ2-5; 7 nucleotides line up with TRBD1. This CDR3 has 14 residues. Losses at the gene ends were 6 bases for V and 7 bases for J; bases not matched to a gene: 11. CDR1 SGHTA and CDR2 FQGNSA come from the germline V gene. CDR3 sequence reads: CASSAPTGYRTQYF. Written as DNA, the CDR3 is TGTGCCAGCAGTGCCCCGACAGGGTATCGGACCCAGTACTTC.

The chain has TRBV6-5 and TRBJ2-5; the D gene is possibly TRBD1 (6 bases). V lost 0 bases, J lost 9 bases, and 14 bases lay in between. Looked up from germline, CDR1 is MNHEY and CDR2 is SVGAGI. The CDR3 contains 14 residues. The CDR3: CASSYSGGSEAQYF. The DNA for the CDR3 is TGTGCCAGCAGTTACTCAGGGGGTTCCGAGGCCCAGTACTTC.

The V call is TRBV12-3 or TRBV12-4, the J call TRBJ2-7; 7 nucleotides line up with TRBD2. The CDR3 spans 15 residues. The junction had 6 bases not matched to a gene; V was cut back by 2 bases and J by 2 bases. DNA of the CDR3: TGTGCCAGCAGTTTACGCAACAGCGGGGCCTACGAGCAGTACTTC. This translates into CASSLRNSGAYEQYF.

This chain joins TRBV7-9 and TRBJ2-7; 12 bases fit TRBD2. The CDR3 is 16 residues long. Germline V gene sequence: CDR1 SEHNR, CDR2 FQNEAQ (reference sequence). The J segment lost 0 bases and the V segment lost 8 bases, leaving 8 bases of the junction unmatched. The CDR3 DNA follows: TGTGCCAGCTCACACCTGACTAGCGGGAGCTCCTACGAGCAGTACTTC. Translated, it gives CASSHLTSGSSYEQYF.

The DNA for the CDR3 is TGCAGTCCGAGCCCGGACAGTTCCTACGAGCAGTACTTC. This gives the protein CSPSPDSSYEQYF. The chain is built from TRBV20-1 and TRBJ2-7, with D perhaps matching TRBD1 (6 bases). Per the germline V gene, CDR1 is DFQATT and CDR2 is SNEGSKA (reference sequence). CDR3 length: 13 amino acids. Trimming removed 8 bases from V and 1 base from J, with 15 bases in between.

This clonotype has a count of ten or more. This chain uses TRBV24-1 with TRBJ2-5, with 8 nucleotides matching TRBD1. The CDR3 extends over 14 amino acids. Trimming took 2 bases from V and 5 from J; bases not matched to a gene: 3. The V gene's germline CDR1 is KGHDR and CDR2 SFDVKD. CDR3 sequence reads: CATSDSGGQETQYF. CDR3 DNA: TGTGCCACCAGTGATTCAGGGGGCCAGGAGACCCAGTACTTC.

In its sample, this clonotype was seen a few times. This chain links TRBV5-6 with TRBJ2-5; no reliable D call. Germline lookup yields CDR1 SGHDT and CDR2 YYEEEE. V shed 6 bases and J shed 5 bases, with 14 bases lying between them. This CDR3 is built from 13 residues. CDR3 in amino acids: CASKPEVGETQYF. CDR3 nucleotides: TGTGCCAGCAAACCGGAAGTGGGGGAGACCCAGTACTTC.

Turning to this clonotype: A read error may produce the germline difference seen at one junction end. CDR3 in DNA: TGTGCCAGCAGCTTGGTTGGGCAGGGGCATGGTTACACCTTC. It codes for CASSLVGQGHGYTF. The chain joins TRBV11-2 to TRBJ1-2, with D possibly TRBD1 on 6 matching bases. The CDR3 is 14 amino acids. The germline V gene encodes CDR1 SGHAT and CDR2 FQNNGV.

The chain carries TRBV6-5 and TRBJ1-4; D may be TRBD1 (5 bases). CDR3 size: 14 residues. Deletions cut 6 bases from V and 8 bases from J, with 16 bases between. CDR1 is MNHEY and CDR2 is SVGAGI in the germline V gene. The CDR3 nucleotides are TGTGCCAGCAGACACAGAGACAGTTGGGAAAAACTGTTTTTT. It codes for CASRHRDSWEKLFF.

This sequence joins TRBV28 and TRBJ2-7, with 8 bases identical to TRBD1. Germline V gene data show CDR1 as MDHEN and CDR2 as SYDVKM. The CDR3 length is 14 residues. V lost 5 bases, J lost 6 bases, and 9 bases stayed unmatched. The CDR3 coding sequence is TGTGCCAGCAGTAAGACAGGGGTGGGGGGCGAGCAGTACTTC. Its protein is CASSKTGVGGEQYF.